Below are 25 T cell receptor beta chains sequenced from a single sample in a study of technical replicates of blood from four donors. Generated by immunoSEQ multiplex PCR, the TCRdb table keeps only in-frame clones and is missing some. The table includes over 70,000 clones, around 93% detected once. Sequencing used T cells isolated from PBMCs. The source is a human donor in good health.

Details on this clone: Within the sample, other DNA sequences also encode this same CDR3. The chain joins TRBV27 to TRBJ2-1, with D tentatively TRBD2 (7 bases). The CDR3 consists of 13 residues. Trimming shortened V by 3 bases and J by 7 bases, and 10 bases separated the two germline ends. Germline assignment: CDR1 MNHEY and CDR2 SMNVEV (reference sequence). CDR3 residues: CASSLGRGNEQFF. CDR3 bases: TGTGCCAGCAGTTTGGGGAGGGGGAATGAGCAGTTCTTC.

The chain joins TRBV18 to TRBJ1-2; 9 nucleotides match TRBD1. CDR1 KGHSH and CDR2 LQKENI come from the germline V gene. V was pared by 4 bases and J by 0 bases, with 6 bases of the junction left unmatched. The CDR3 spans 16 residues. CDR3 bases: TGTGCCAGCTCACGAAGGGACAGGGAACCTAACTATGGCTACACCTTC. This codes for CASSRRDREPNYGYTF.

This clone came up once. The chain couples TRBV6-5 to TRBJ2-7, with a tentative D call TRBD2 (6 bases). This CDR3 has 16 amino acids. The germline V gene has CDR1 MNHEY and CDR2 SVGAGI. V was pared by 2 bases and J by 2 bases, with 16 bases between. The CDR3 DNA sequence: TGTGCCAGCAGTTACGTGTCGGGCGGGAACACCTACGAGCAGTACTTC. Its protein product is CASSYVSGGNTYEQYF.

V and J are TRBV7-2 and TRBJ1-5; no clear D gene. V lost 5 bases, J lost 3 bases, and 14 bases lay in between. The CDR3 sequence is 15 residues long. In germline, CDR1 is SGHTA, CDR2 FQGNSA. The CDR3 nucleotides are TGTGCCAGCAGCCAACCCGGCGGATCCAATCAGCCCCAGCATTTT. It yields the protein CASSQPGGSNQPQHF.

The rearrangement joins TRBV7-8 to TRBJ2-6; unclear D gene. CDR1 is SGHVS and CDR2 is FQNEAQ in the germline V gene. Trimming removed 4 bases at V and 2 bases at J, with 12 bases between. The CDR3 sequence is 16 residues long. The CDR3 DNA follows: TGTGCCAGCAGCTCTCTCCCAGGCCCTGGGGCCAACGTCCTGACTTTC. Its translation is CASSSLPGPGANVLTF.

The chain has TRBV19 and TRBJ1-1, with no clear D. The ends were cut back, 6 bases at V and 5 bases at J, with 13 bases in the middle. Per the germline V gene, CDR1 is LNHDA and CDR2 is SQIVND (reference sequence). CDR3 length equals 13 residues. The CDR3 nucleotides are TGTGCCAGTAGAATTGATCGAGGGACTGAAGCTTTCTTT. This encodes CASRIDRGTEAFF.

J is TRBJ1-1 and V is TRBV4-1; no firm D call. Germline CDR1 MGHRA, CDR2 YSYEKL. This CDR3 contains 14 residues. With 4 bases removed from V and 1 base from J, the gap between germline ends came to 10 bases. This CDR3 reads CASSPTSENTEAFF. As DNA, the CDR3 is TGCGCCAGCAGCCCGACTTCAGAGAACACTGAAGCTTTCTTT.

V is TRBV30 and J is TRBJ1-4; 7 bases map to TRBD1. Unmatched junction bases numbered 3, after V lost 1 base and J lost 4 bases. The CDR3 is 14 amino acids. CDR1 and CDR2 from the germline V gene are GTSNPN and SVGIG (reference sequence). The CDR3, as DNA: TGTGCCTGGAGTGCCGGGACAGTTAATGAAAAACTGTTTTTT. This codes for CAWSAGTVNEKLFF.

The V gene is TRBV7-8, the J gene TRBJ1-3; the match to TRBD1 covers 9 bases. Germline-derived CDR1 and CDR2 are SGHVS and FQNEAQ. The CDR3 consists of 17 residues. J lost 4 bases, V lost 2 bases, and 9 bases had no gene match. The CDR3 DNA reads as TGTGCCAGCAGCTTAAAGGCACAGGGGGCGCGAGGAAACACCATATATTTT. It specifies CASSLKAQGARGNTIYF.

The chain is built from TRBV28 and TRBJ1-5; maybe TRBD1 (6 bases). Trimming removed 5 bases at V and 9 bases at J, with 14 bases between. The CDR3 is 13 residues long. The germline CDR1 and CDR2 sequences are MDHEN and SYDVKM. In DNA, the CDR3 is TGTGCCAGCAGTCCCGGCGCGGACAGGCCCCAGCATTTT. Translation: CASSPGADRPQHF.

The V and J genes are TRBV2 and TRBJ2-6, with D unresolved. This CDR3 spans 16 amino acids. Trimming cost V 6 bases and J 0 bases, with 12 bases left between them. Germline V lookup: CDR1 SNHLY, CDR2 FYNNEI. The DNA of the CDR3 is TGTGCCAGCAGCGCGGAGACCTACTCTGGGGCCAACGTCCTGACTTTC. Encoded protein: CASSAETYSGANVLTF. The entire variable domain, with the rest obtained from reference TRBV2 and TRBJ2-6, is as follows: EPEVTQTPSHQVTQMGQEVILRCVPISNHLYFYWYRQILGQKVEFLVSFYNNEISEKSEIFDDQFSVERPDGSNFTLKIRSTKLEDSAMYFCASSAETYSGANVLTFGAGSRLTVL.

The gene calls are TRBV19 and TRBJ1-1; D is unresolved. The V gene lost 3 bases and the J gene lost 4 bases, with 12 bases spanning the gap. The CDR3 covers 14 residues. In germline, CDR1 is LNHDA, CDR2 SQIVND (reference sequence). CDR3 protein: CASSIGPSRTEAFF. For the CDR3, the DNA is TGTGCCAGTAGTATTGGTCCTTCGCGCACTGAAGCTTTCTTT.

Note on this clone: Other DNA sequences within the sample encode an identical CDR3. V and J are TRBV5-1 and TRBJ2-2; D gene unclear. CDR1 is SGHRS, CDR2 YFSETQ, per germline. This CDR3 has 15 amino acids. V was cut by 4 bases and J by 0 bases, with 10 bases left in between. As DNA, the CDR3 is TGCGCCAGCAGCCGGTCTTCTACGAACACCGGGGAGCTGTTTTTT. Protein sequence: CASSRSSTNTGELFF.

The rearrangement links TRBV6-5 to TRBJ2-7; 7 bases are a match to TRBD2. V lost 3 bases to trimming and J lost 0 bases; unmatched junction nucleotides: 8. The CDR3 contains 16 residues. CDR1 is MNHEY, CDR2 SVGAGI, per germline. For the CDR3, the DNA is TGTGCCAGCAGTTATGAGCGGGGTACTAGCTCCTACGAGCAGTACTTC. It translates to CASSYERGTSSYEQYF.

This sequence joins TRBV30 and TRBJ1-5, with a weak D call TRBD1 (5 bases). Trimming pared 2 bases from V and 7 bases from J, leaving 12 bases between. Germline V gene data show CDR1 as GTSNPN and CDR2 as SVGIG (reference sequence). The length of the CDR3 is 13 residues. The CDR3 is CAWSLGVQQPQHF. CDR3 DNA: TGTGCCTGGAGTTTAGGGGTGCAACAGCCCCAGCATTTT.

This chain links TRBV9 with TRBJ2-1, with TRBD2 as a possible D gene (8 bases). Trimming removed 5 bases at V and 5 bases at J, with 23 bases between. Germline values: CDR1 SGDLS, CDR2 YYNGEE. The CDR3 is made up of 17 amino acids. CDR3: CASSEGAVTSGNNEQFF. The CDR3 nucleotides read TGTGCCAGCAGTGAGGGGGCGGTAACTAGCGGAAACAATGAGCAGTTCTTC.

The chain joins TRBV6-1 to TRBJ2-6; 10 bases fit TRBD1. This CDR3 spans 14 amino acids. Unmatched junction bases numbered 4, after V lost 2 bases and J lost 12 bases. From germline, CDR1 is MNHNS and CDR2 SASEGT. This chain's CDR3 is CASSELGTGAVLTF. Written as DNA, the CDR3 is TGTGCCAGCAGTGAATTAGGGACAGGGGCCGTCCTGACTTTC.

J is TRBJ1-5 and V is TRBV4-1; 9 positions match TRBD1. Germline V lookup: CDR1 MGHRA, CDR2 YSYEKL. V was pared by 6 bases and J by 5 bases, with 14 bases of the junction left unmatched. This CDR3 region has 17 residues. CDR3 DNA: TGCGCCAGCAGTCTACGGACAGGGGAGGCAACAGATCAGCCCCAGCATTTT. Protein sequence: CASSLRTGEATDQPQHF.

The CDR3 here is CASSVTDPNYGYTF. DNA for the CDR3: TGTGCCAGCAGTGTGACAGACCCTAACTATGGCTACACCTTC. V is TRBV2 and J is TRBJ1-2; tentative D call: TRBD1 (5 bases). V dropped 4 bases and J dropped 0 bases, with 9 bases sitting between them. Germline CDR1 SNHLY, CDR2 FYNNEI. This CDR3 has 14 amino acids.

The chain carries TRBV7-2 and TRBJ2-7, with 11 bases fitting TRBD1. In germline, CDR1 is SGHTA, CDR2 FQGNSA. This CDR3 has 16 residues. V lost 2 bases and J lost 3; bases outside the gene matches: 6. The CDR3 DNA reads as TGTGCCAGCAGCTTAAATCGGGGGACAGGGGGCTACGAGCAGTACTTC. Its translation: CASSLNRGTGGYEQYF. Looking up the rest from reference TRBV7-2 and TRBJ2-7 gives the full variable domain: GAGVSQSPSNKVTEKGKDVELRCDPISGHTALYWYRQSLGQGLEFLIYFQGNSAPDKSGLPSDRFSAERTGGSVSTLTIQRTQQEDSAVYLCASSLNRGTGGYEQYFGPGTRLTVT.

In this sample, this clone turned up a few times. V usage is TRBV30 and J usage is TRBJ1-1; no firm D call. This CDR3 is 13 amino acids long. Trimming left V 0 bases short and J 8 bases short, with 13 bases between. Germline CDR1 reads GTSNPN; CDR2 reads SVGIG (reference sequence). In DNA, the CDR3 is TGTGCCTGGAGTGTACTCGGAGGGTCCGAAGCTTTCTTT. Its translation: CAWSVLGGSEAFF.

The chain carries TRBV9 and TRBJ1-5; D not certain. Germline values: CDR1 SGDLS, CDR2 YYNGEE. The CDR3 runs 13 residues. The V end lost 2 bases, the J end lost 4 bases, and 7 bases lay between the germline ends. This CDR3 is CASSVGINQPQHF. As DNA, the CDR3 is TGTGCCAGCAGCGTGGGCATAAATCAGCCCCAGCATTTT.

The rearrangement uses TRBV4-1 and TRBJ2-7, with 10 nucleotides matching TRBD1. Germline V gene lookup returns CDR1 MGHRA and CDR2 YSYEKL. The CDR3 runs 14 residues. V dropped 4 bases and J dropped 5; count of bases not matched to a gene: 5. CDR3 in amino acids: CASSLRDRGDEQYF. The CDR3 coding sequence is TGCGCCAGCAGCCTCCGGGACAGGGGCGACGAGCAGTACTTC.

The V gene is TRBV5-6, the J gene TRBJ1-5; D gene uncertain. V lost 2 bases, J lost 8 bases, and 11 bases lay in between. The CDR3 loop spans 13 amino acids. CDR1 and CDR2 (germline): SGHDT, YYEEEE. Here the CDR3 reads CASSFSPLEPQHF. CDR3 bases: TGTGCCAGCAGCTTTTCCCCTCTCGAGCCCCAGCATTTT.

The chain employs TRBV7-9 and TRBJ1-1; D gene uncertain. This CDR3 region has 13 residues. In germline, CDR1 is SEHNR, CDR2 FQNEAQ (reference sequence). V was cut by 4 bases and J by 7 bases, with 13 bases left in between. The CDR3 nucleotides read TGTGCCAGCAGCTCTGAGGAAGGAGGTGAAGCTTTCTTT. It specifies CASSSEEGGEAFF.